The T cell receptor (beta chain) described here comes from a study of T cells in Graves' hyperthyroidism and ophthalmopathy. Looking at the study overall: Peripheral blood sampling occurred at initial diagnosis, before any treatment.

Study-level results: The model identified upcoming ophthalmopathy a median approximately seven months ahead of onset. In the analysis, a 13 V-J model separated ophthalmopathy from stable hyperthyroidism.

The CDR3 runs to 19 residues. Germline values: CDR1 SGHNT, CDR2 YENEEA. V was shortened by 3 bases and J by 1 base, with 21 bases between the two germline ends. In making diagnoses, clinical symptoms, serum thyroxine and TRAb, thyroid ultrasound and orbital computed tomography were all used. What was amplified from RNA transcripts were TCR beta CDR3 regions. The HTBI primer set drove a first-round RT-PCR of the TCR CDR3. TCRdb ran MiXCR on the multiplex PCR reads and lists one entry per CDR3 protein. Seen here are about 210,000 distinct CDR3 sequences, about 15% observed once, and the top ten hold 50%. With regard to this clonotype: Its specificity is unknown.

The material sequenced was blood. The chain employs TRBV11-3 and TRBJ2-2, with D perhaps matching TRBD1 (5 bases). The TCR sequence derives from a man in his forties or fifties with Graves' hyperthyroidism. In DNA, the CDR3 is TGTGCCAGCAGCTTCCCTATTATTCCCATCAGGGAGAACACCGGGGAGCTGTTTTTT. This codes for CASSFPIIPIRENTGELFF.